This passage covers 22 T cell receptor beta chains from one sample sequenced in a study of shared clonotypes between healthy human individuals. Data came from immunoSEQ multiplex PCR; TCRdb stores just in-frame clones and leaves some out. This table has 2 million or so clones, roughly 95% appearing once. The material sequenced was naive CD4+ T cells sorted from blood. Subset indicated: CD45RA+ positively selected. The origin of the receptors is a man younger than 35 in good health.

The chain links TRBV11-3 to TRBJ2-5, with TRBD1 matching over 10 bases. The CDR3 has 15 residues. Trimming removed 4 bases from V and 3 bases from J; junction bases left unmatched: 5. Looked up from germline, CDR1 is SGHNT and CDR2 is YENEEA. CDR3 nucleotides: TGTGCCAGCAGCTCGGGACAGGGGAGAGAAGAGACCCAGTACTTC. As protein: CASSSGQGREETQYF. The full variable domain, completed using reference TRBV11-3 and TRBJ2-5, is EAGVVQSPRYKIIEKKQPVAFWCNPISGHNTLYWYLQNLGQGPELLIRYENEEAVDDSQLPKDRFSAERLKGVDSTLKIQPAELGDSAVYLCASSSGQGREETQYFGPGTRLLVL.

The chain links TRBV10-2 to TRBJ2-5, with D possibly TRBD2 on 5 matching bases. The CDR3 has 13 amino acids. V lost 7 bases and J lost 5, with 14 bases in between. CDR1 and CDR2 (germline): WSHSY, SAAADI. The CDR3 loop reads CASTARTGETQYF. CDR3 DNA: TGCGCCAGCACTGCAAGGACGGGGGAGACCCAGTACTTC.

The count of this clone is one. This chain joins TRBV30 and TRBJ2-2; 13 bases fit TRBD2. V shed 8 bases and J 7 bases; nucleotides not matched to a gene: 7. This CDR3 is 14 amino acids long. Germline-derived CDR1 and CDR2 are GTSNPN and SVGIG (reference sequence). Written as DNA, the CDR3 is TGTGCCGGCGGACTAGCGGGAGTCGGCGGGGAGCTGTTTTTT. The encoded protein is CAGGLAGVGGELFF.

The genes are TRBV19 and TRBJ2-7; TRBD1 matches at 9 bases. Losses at the gene ends were 3 bases for V and 2 bases for J; bases not matched to a gene: 8. CDR3 size: 16 residues. From germline, CDR1 is LNHDA and CDR2 SQIVND (reference sequence). CDR3 in amino acids: CASSIFPGTGTYEQYF. CDR3 DNA sequence: TGTGCCAGTAGTATCTTCCCCGGGACAGGGACCTACGAGCAGTACTTC.

This chain joins TRBV10-3 and TRBJ2-2, with D possibly TRBD2 on 5 matching bases. Deletions cut 11 bases from V and 6 bases from J, with 13 bases between. The germline gives CDR1 ENHRY, CDR2 SYGVKD. The CDR3 loop spans 12 amino acids. CDR3 amino acids: CASEGGSGELFF. The CDR3 DNA follows: TGTGCCTCAGAGGGCGGATCCGGGGAGCTGTTTTTT.

J is TRBJ2-7 and V is TRBV7-8; D tentatively fits TRBD1 or TRBD2 (5 bases each). The CDR3 loop spans 14 amino acids. V shed 5 bases and J shed 2 bases, with 13 bases lying between them. Germline CDR1 and CDR2: SGHVS and FQNEAQ. The CDR3 protein is CASSRVRGAYEQYF. The CDR3 DNA follows: TGTGCCAGCAGCCGCGTCCGGGGCGCCTACGAGCAGTACTTC. The entire variable domain, with the rest obtained from reference TRBV7-8 and TRBJ2-7, is as follows: GAGVSQSPRYKVAKRGQDVALRCDPISGHVSLFWYQQALGQGPEFLTYFQNEAQLDKSGLPSDRFFAERPEGSVSTLKIQRTQQEDSAVYLCASSRVRGAYEQYFGPGTRLTVT.

The genes are TRBV7-9 and TRBJ1-1; the match to TRBD1 covers 10 bases. Germline CDR1 and CDR2: SEHNR and FQNEAQ (reference sequence). The V gene end was trimmed by 4 bases and the J gene end by 5 bases; junction bases not matched to a gene: 4. This CDR3 region has 14 residues. The CDR3 reads CASSSDRGLTEAFF. CDR3 DNA: TGTGCCAGCAGCTCAGACAGGGGGCTTACTGAAGCTTTCTTT. Looking up the rest from reference TRBV7-9 and TRBJ1-1 gives the full variable domain: DTGVSQNPRHKITKRGQNVTFRCDPISEHNRLYWYRQTLGQGPEFLTYFQNEAQLEKSRLLSDRFSAERPKGSFSTLEIQRTEQGDSAMYLCASSSDRGLTEAFFGQGTRLTVV.

The CDR3: CASSRLGVRGDTQYF. The CDR3 DNA follows: TGTGCCAGCTCGAGACTCGGGGTCCGCGGAGATACGCAGTATTTT. The chain couples TRBV18 to TRBJ2-3, with D tentatively TRBD2 (5 bases). The V gene's germline CDR1 is KGHSH and CDR2 LQKENI. This CDR3 region has 15 residues. V dropped 6 bases and J dropped 5 bases, with 18 bases sitting between them.

The chain joins TRBV5-1 to TRBJ1-1; D is undetermined. This CDR3 has 13 residues. V lost 2 bases to trimming and J lost 4 bases, with 9 bases between them. The germline gives CDR1 SGHRS, CDR2 YFSETQ. CDR3 bases: TGCGCCAGCAGCTTTCGGACGCCCACTGAAGCTTTCTTT. Protein sequence: CASSFRTPTEAFF.

The chain links TRBV2 to TRBJ2-3; no clear D. Per germline, CDR1 SNHLY and CDR2 FYNNEI. The CDR3 loop spans 19 amino acids. V lost 4 bases and J 1 base, leaving 24 bases between the germline ends. The CDR3 protein is CASSVRLGPTVSGTDTQYF. The CDR3 DNA follows: TGTGCCAGCAGTGTGAGGCTAGGGCCTACCGTTTCGGGCACAGATACGCAGTATTTT.

The J gene is TRBJ2-4, the V gene TRBV14; D not resolved. Trimming stripped 1 base from V and 7 bases from J, with 5 bases between. The CDR3 has 12 residues. CDR1 is SGHDN and CDR2 is FVKESK in the germline V gene. CDR3 protein: CASSQVGNIQYF. In nucleotides, the CDR3 is TGTGCCAGCAGCCAAGTCGGCAACATTCAGTACTTC.

The gene calls are TRBV7-3 and TRBJ2-1; 7 bases map to TRBD1. CDR3 size: 15 residues. Germline V gives CDR1 SGHTA, CDR2 FQGTGA. V gave up 4 bases and J gave up 3 bases; unmatched junction bases: 6. The chain's CDR3 is CASSSQGLGYNEQFF. The CDR3 bases are TGTGCCAGCAGCTCACAGGGGCTGGGCTACAATGAGCAGTTCTTC.

This rearrangement joins TRBV2 to TRBJ1-5; D unresolved. The V and J ends lost 5 bases and 8 bases respectively, with 13 bases between them. This CDR3 contains 13 residues. Germline assignment: CDR1 SNHLY and CDR2 FYNNEI. The CDR3 loop reads CASSPDMAEPQHF. The CDR3 coding sequence is TGTGCCAGCAGTCCTGACATGGCTGAGCCCCAGCATTTT.

Remarks on this clone: Within the sample, other DNA sequences also encode this same CDR3. V gene TRBV5-1 combines with J gene TRBJ2-1, with D possibly being TRBD2 (5 bases). V was clipped by 0 bases and J by 0 bases, with 7 bases between them. The length of the CDR3 is 15 residues. Germline CDR1 SGHRS, CDR2 YFSETQ. In nucleotides, the CDR3 is TGCGCCAGCAGCTTGGCGGGGAGCTCCTACAATGAGCAGTTCTTC. It is translated as CASSLAGSSYNEQFF.

The gene calls are TRBV5-6 and TRBJ2-7, with TRBD1 matching 8 bases. V was pared by 4 bases and J by 3 bases, with 3 bases of the junction left unmatched. Germline CDR1 reads SGHDT; CDR2 reads YYEEEE. CDR3 length: 13 amino acids. The chain's CDR3 is CASSRDRFYEQYF. DNA for the CDR3: TGTGCCAGCAGCAGGGACAGGTTCTACGAGCAGTACTTC.

This sequence joins TRBV11-2 and TRBJ2-7; weak D call: TRBD1 (5 bases). The germline V gene encodes CDR1 SGHAT and CDR2 FQNNGV. V lost 6 bases and J lost 6, with 12 bases in between. The CDR3 consists of 12 residues. In DNA, the CDR3 is TGTGCCAGCAGACGTACAGGTACCGAGCAGTACTTC. Protein: CASRRTGTEQYF. The whole variable domain, remainder taken from reference TRBV11-2 and TRBJ2-7, is EAGVAQSPRYKIIEKRQSVAFWCNPISGHATLYWYQQILGQGPKLLIQFQNNGVVDDSQLPKDRFSAERLKGVDSTLKIQPAKLEDSAVYLCASRRTGTEQYFGPGTRLTVT.

As to this clone: The junction differs from germline at one of its ends, possibly a read error. The chain uses TRBV7-7 and TRBJ2-2; D is ambiguous. Germline CDR1 reads SSHAT; CDR2 reads FNYEAQ (reference sequence). The CDR3 length is 17 residues. As DNA, the CDR3 is TGTGCTAGCAGCGTCCGCCCGAGCCGAGAGAACACCGGGGAGCTGTTTTTT. This gives the protein CASSVRPSRENTGELFF.

This sequence joins TRBV29-1 and TRBJ2-7, with 8 nucleotides matching TRBD2. The germline CDR1 and CDR2 sequences are SQVTM and ANQGSEA. J lost 6 bases, V lost 4 bases, and 14 bases had no gene match. CDR3 length equals 15 residues. CDR3 nucleotides: TGCAGCGTTGGATCCAGCGGGAGCACCCTTGGCGAGCAGTACTTC. Its protein product is CSVGSSGSTLGEQYF.

V gene TRBV5-5 combines with J gene TRBJ2-7, with unresolved D. There are 13 residues in the CDR3. Germline V gene sequence: CDR1 SGHKS, CDR2 YYEKEE (reference sequence). Trimming left V 1 base short and J 2 bases short, with 7 bases between. The CDR3 loop is CASSLSTTYEQYF. In DNA form, the CDR3 reads TGTGCCAGCAGCTTGTCGACGACCTACGAGCAGTACTTC. Full variable domain (rest looked up from reference TRBV5-5 and TRBJ2-7): DAGVTQSPTHLIKTRGQQVTLRCSPISGHKSVSWYQQVLGQGPQFIFQYYEKEERGRGNFPDRFSARQFPNYSSELNVNALLLGDSALYLCASSLSTTYEQYFGPGTRLTVT.

The chain is built from TRBV18 and TRBJ1-5; D may be TRBD1 (6 bases). Deletions cut 3 bases from V and 11 bases from J, with 23 bases between. There are 16 residues in the CDR3. Germline CDR1 is KGHSH and CDR2 is LQKENI. In DNA form, the CDR3 reads TGTGCCAGCTCACCGACCGGGGGCCAGACTTCGGTGGCCCAGCATTTT. Its translation: CASSPTGGQTSVAQHF.

The rearrangement links TRBV6-6 to TRBJ1-5, with D tentatively TRBD1 (6 bases). Trimming cost V 7 bases and J 6 bases, with 16 bases left between them. Germline assignment: CDR1 MNHNY and CDR2 SVGAGI (reference sequence). The CDR3 totals 14 residues. DNA for the CDR3: TGTGCCAGCACCTTAGCGGGGGGCGGTCAGCCCCAGCATTTT. It translates to CASTLAGGGQPQHF.

This clone appeared once. Written as DNA, the CDR3 is TGCGCCAGCAGCGGATCCGGGACCGATGACAATGAGCAGTTCTTC. Translation: CASSGSGTDDNEQFF. The chain employs TRBV10-1 and TRBJ2-1; D tentatively fits TRBD1 or TRBD2 (5 bases each). Per the germline V gene, CDR1 is WNHNN and CDR2 is SYGVQD (reference sequence). The ends were cut back, 6 bases at V and 5 bases at J, with 17 bases in the middle. The CDR3 is made up of 15 amino acids.